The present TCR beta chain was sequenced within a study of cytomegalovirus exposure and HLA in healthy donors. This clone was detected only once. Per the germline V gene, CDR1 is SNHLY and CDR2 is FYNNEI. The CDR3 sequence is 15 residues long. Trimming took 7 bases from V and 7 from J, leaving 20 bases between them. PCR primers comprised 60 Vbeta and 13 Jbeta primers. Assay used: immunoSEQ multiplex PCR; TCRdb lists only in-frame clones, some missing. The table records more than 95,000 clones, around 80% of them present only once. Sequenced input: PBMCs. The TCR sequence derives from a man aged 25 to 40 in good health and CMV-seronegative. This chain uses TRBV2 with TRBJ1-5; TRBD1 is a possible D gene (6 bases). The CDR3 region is CASIPRGGAGQPQHF. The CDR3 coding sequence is TGTGCCAGCATCCCTCGGGGGGGGGCGGGGCAGCCCCAGCATTTT.